The 31 T cell receptor beta chains below all came from one sample that was sequenced in a study of Graves' ophthalmopathy and Graves' hyperthyroidism. The study amplified TCR beta CDR3 regions using RNA transcripts. First-round RT-PCR relied on HTBI primers, and a second-round multiplex PCR came next. TCRdb itself ran the multiplex PCR reads through MiXCR, one entry per CDR3 protein. This table has hundreds of thousands of distinct CDR3 sequences, about two fifths appearing once. Input material: peripheral blood. The receptors here all came from an adult man with Graves' ophthalmopathy.

The genes are TRBV9 and TRBJ2-3, with 7 bases aligning to TRBD2. This CDR3 region has 17 residues. V was pared by 4 bases and J by 0 bases, with 11 bases of the junction left unmatched. Germline CDR1 and CDR2: SGDLS and YYNGEE. This chain's CDR3 is CASSIGRGVRSTDTQYF. CDR3 sequence (DNA): TGTGCCAGCAGCATTGGGAGGGGTGTGCGTAGCACAGATACGCAGTATTTT.

The rearrangement joins TRBV18 to TRBJ1-1; possibly TRBD1 for D (5 bases). The germline V gene has CDR1 KGHSH and CDR2 LQKENI. The CDR3 consists of 13 residues. The V and J ends lost 4 bases and 1 base respectively, with 7 bases between them. The CDR3 nucleotides read TGTGCCAGCTCACACGACAGGAACACTGAAGCTTTCTTT. This gives the protein CASSHDRNTEAFF.

This clonotype occurred many times. The chain uses TRBV10-3 and TRBJ1-2; possible D gene TRBD1, 6 bases. V shed 0 bases and J shed 8 bases, with 19 bases lying between them. This CDR3 is built from 16 residues. Germline lookup yields CDR1 ENHRY and CDR2 SYGVKD. CDR3 sequence (DNA): TGTGCCATCAGTGAGTCGGGGGGACACCCCGGGGAAGGCTACACCTTC. Amino acids: CAISESGGHPGEGYTF.

As to this clonotype: A clone one base away is much larger, so this may be a read error. This CDR3 fails to terminate in the conserved phenylalanine or tryptophan, so it likely reflects a read error. The chain links TRBV15 to TRBJ2-7; perhaps TRBD1 as D (7 bases). CDR3 length: 16 residues. Deletions cut 10 bases from V and 1 base from J, with 23 bases between. Germline CDR1 and CDR2: LNHNV and YYDKDF (reference sequence). The DNA for the CDR3 is TGTGCCAGCAGGCGCGGGCGGGACAGCCTATCCTACGAGCAGTACTCC. It yields the protein CASRRGRDSLSYEQYS.

The table lists this clonotype with many counts. The rearrangement links TRBV19 to TRBJ2-7; 13 bases map to TRBD2. The CDR3 contains 15 residues. Germline assignment: CDR1 LNHDA and CDR2 SQIVND (reference sequence). With 4 bases clipped from V and 3 bases from J, the junction kept 3 bases outside the gene matches. CDR3 region: CASSTWTSGSYEQYF. In nucleotides, the CDR3 is TGTGCCAGTAGTACCTGGACTAGCGGGAGCTACGAGCAGTACTTC.

The rearrangement joins TRBV5-5 to TRBJ1-1; tentatively, D is TRBD1 (5 bases). Between the trimmed V and J ends, which lost 1 base and 4 bases, there was a span of 14 bases. This CDR3 spans 15 amino acids. Germline assignment: CDR1 SGHKS and CDR2 YYEKEE (reference sequence). This CDR3 reads CASSLISGMPTEAFF. In DNA, the CDR3 is TGTGCCAGCAGCTTGATCTCAGGGATGCCCACTGAAGCTTTCTTT.

This clonotype appeared many times. This sequence joins TRBV20-1 and TRBJ1-3; D uncertain. Germline V gives CDR1 DFQATT, CDR2 SNEGSKA (reference sequence). The CDR3 has 14 residues. V lost 4 bases, J lost 2 bases, and 12 bases lay in between. CDR3 sequence reads: CSAKTRETGNTIYF. The CDR3 DNA reads as TGCAGTGCTAAGACTCGAGAGACTGGAAACACCATATATTTT.

This clonotype was recorded at least ten times. This rearrangement joins TRBV12-3 or TRBV12-4 to TRBJ1-4, with no clear D. There are 13 residues in the CDR3. Trimming left V 1 base short and J 6 bases short, with 6 bases between. Here the CDR3 DNA reads TGTGCCAGCAGTTTAGAAGGTGATGAAAAACTGTTTTTT. It translates to CASSLEGDEKLFF.

This clonotype has just a few counts. This chain joins TRBV25-1 and TRBJ2-7; TRBD1 might be the D (6 bases). V was trimmed by 8 bases and J by 7 bases, leaving 24 bases between them. This CDR3 spans 15 amino acids. CDR1 is MGHDK, CDR2 SYGVNS, per germline. The CDR3 nucleotides read TGTGCCAGCTCACCCCGGCAGGGGAGCTTGGTTGAGCAGTACTTC. This gives the protein CASSPRQGSLVEQYF.

The sample holds many counts of this clonotype. The chain combines TRBV20-1 with TRBJ1-2; D uncertain. The CDR3 runs to 10 residues. Deletions cut 3 bases from V and 4 bases from J, with 3 bases between. Germline CDR1 is DFQATT and CDR2 is SNEGSKA (reference sequence). CDR3 amino acids: CSASSYGYTF. Here the CDR3 DNA reads TGCAGTGCTAGCTCCTATGGCTACACCTTC.

As for this clonotype: A much larger clone sits a single nucleotide away, making a read error possible. The V and J genes are TRBV10-3 and TRBJ1-4; 7 bases map to TRBD1. Germline CDR1 reads ENHRY; CDR2 reads SYGVKD. V trimming: 10 bases; J trimming: 3 bases; junction bases outside the gene matches: 5. The CDR3 loop spans 13 amino acids. The CDR3 DNA follows: TGTGCCAGCACTACAGGGGCTAATGAAAAACTGTTTTTT. Residues: CASTTGANEKLFF.

The chain links TRBV29-1 to TRBJ2-5; D not resolved. Trimming removed 4 bases at V and 7 bases at J, with 4 bases between. This CDR3 is 9 amino acids long. Looked up from germline, CDR1 is SQVTM and CDR2 is ANQGSEA. The CDR3 is CSVAGTQYF. The DNA for the CDR3 is TGCAGCGTTGCCGGGACCCAGTACTTC.

At least ten counts were recorded for this clonotype. The chain carries TRBV7-2 and TRBJ1-2; D is uncertain. The germline V gene encodes CDR1 SGHTA and CDR2 FQGNSA. The CDR3 spans 14 residues. The germline V and J ends were trimmed by 0 bases and 4 bases, with 9 bases remaining between them. Here the CDR3 reads CASSLAGQSYGYTF. The DNA of the CDR3 is TGTGCCAGCAGCTTAGCCGGCCAGTCCTATGGCTACACCTTC.

On this clonotype itself: The final CDR3 position lacks the conserved phenylalanine or tryptophan, pointing to a likely read error. The DNA is left out, because the CDR3 cannot be placed on it with certainty; the CDR3 is given as TCRdb lists it. The CDR3 loop is CASSTGGVY. J is TRBJ1-1 and V is TRBV9; the table's TRBD1 call for D was not verified on the DNA. The CDR3 contains 9 residues when both ends are counted. Germline V gene data show CDR1 as SGDLS and CDR2 as YYNGEE.

A few counts support this clonotype. This chain uses TRBV6-2 or TRBV6-3 with TRBJ2-7; D gene unclear. CDR1 and CDR2 from the germline V gene are MNHEY and SVGEGT. The V end lost 7 bases, the J end lost 3 bases, and 16 bases lay between the germline ends. This CDR3 contains 14 residues. CDR3 coding DNA: TGTGCCAGCAACTCACTCAGGAGCTTCTACGAGCAGTACTTC. Its translation is CASNSLRSFYEQYF.

At least ten counts were recorded for this clonotype. The V call is TRBV24-1, the J call TRBJ2-5; D remains unclear. The germline V gene encodes CDR1 KGHDR and CDR2 SFDVKD. The CDR3 totals 13 residues. Trimming pared 2 bases from V and 0 bases from J, leaving 3 bases between. DNA of the CDR3: TGTGCCACCAGTGATTGGTACCAAGAGACCCAGTACTTC. Its translation is CATSDWYQETQYF.

This clonotype was seen just once. The chain combines TRBV29-1 with TRBJ2-2, with TRBD1 matching over 7 bases. Germline CDR1 and CDR2: SQVTM and ANQGSEA. The ends lost 8 bases at V and 1 base at J; junction bases unmatched: 7. The CDR3 totals 14 residues. The CDR3 nucleotides are TGCAGCAGCCCCGGGACAGTGAACACCGGGGAGCTGTTTTTT. As protein: CSSPGTVNTGELFF.

In this sample, this clonotype turned up many times. V and J are TRBV7-6 and TRBJ2-5; TRBD1 aligns across 7 bases. The V segment lost 5 bases and the J segment 13 bases; nucleotides outside the gene matches: 13. Germline-derived CDR1 and CDR2 are SGHVS and FNYEAQ. The CDR3 is made up of 13 amino acids. CDR3 loop: CASSQGQAPPLYF. The CDR3 region has the DNA TGTGCCAGCAGCCAAGGACAGGCACCCCCGCTGTACTTC.

V is TRBV20-1 and J is TRBJ2-5; TRBD1 or TRBD2 may be the D gene (7 bases each). CDR3 length: 12 residues. Per germline, CDR1 DFQATT and CDR2 SNEGSKA (reference sequence). Trimming shortened V by 3 bases and J by 4 bases, and 9 bases separated the two germline ends. The CDR3 spells CSASRGGETQYF. CDR3 sequence (DNA): TGCAGTGCTAGCAGGGGGGGAGAGACCCAGTACTTC.

This clonotype was detected ten times or more. The chain is built from TRBV5-1 and TRBJ2-5; TRBD1 is a possible D gene (6 bases). The germline CDR1 and CDR2 sequences are SGHRS and YFSETQ. The CDR3 runs 14 residues. V was pared by 4 bases and J by 3 bases, with 13 bases between. For the CDR3, the DNA is TGCGCCAGCAGCCCCGGACAGAATGAAGAGACCCAGTACTTC. Amino acids: CASSPGQNEETQYF.

The rearrangement links TRBV7-2 to TRBJ1-3, with D possibly TRBD1 on 5 matching bases. The germline V and J ends were trimmed by 3 bases and 2 bases, with 8 bases remaining between them. CDR1 SGHTA and CDR2 FQGNSA come from the germline V gene. The CDR3 spans 14 residues. The CDR3 bases are TGTGCCAGCAGCTTCAGGGAACCTGGAAACACCATATATTTT. Translation gives CASSFREPGNTIYF.

The chain carries TRBV20-1 and TRBJ1-4; D not certain. The V end lost 0 bases, the J end lost 8 bases, and 28 bases lay between the germline ends. CDR3 length: 19 residues. Germline V gene lookup returns CDR1 DFQATT and CDR2 SNEGSKA (reference sequence). The CDR3: CSARDFKRRASRSGEKLFF. CDR3 nucleotides: TGCAGTGCTAGAGATTTTAAGAGGAGGGCTAGTCGATCGGGGGAAAAACTGTTTTTT.

For this clonotype: The CDR3 carries no conserved terminal phenylalanine or tryptophan, so it likely arises from a read error. The DNA is left out, because the CDR3 cannot be placed on it with certainty; the CDR3 is given as TCRdb lists it. The chain links TRBV7-9 to TRBJ2-6; TRBD2, the table's D call, was not compared with the DNA. The CDR3 is made up of 9 amino acids, end residues included. Germline values: CDR1 SEHNR, CDR2 FQNEAQ (reference sequence). The CDR3 region is CASSSFSTS.

This clonotype was seen more than once but under ten times. The rearrangement uses TRBV7-8 and TRBJ2-5; 8 positions agree with TRBD2. The CDR3 totals 17 residues. The germline V gene encodes CDR1 SGHVS and CDR2 FQNEAQ. With 0 bases clipped from V and 4 bases from J, the junction kept 10 bases outside the gene matches. CDR3 nucleotides: TGTGCCAGCAGCTTAGCGGCGGGCGGGGGGAGTGGAGAGACCCAGTACTTC. This encodes CASSLAAGGGSGETQYF. Supplemented by reference TRBV7-8 and TRBJ2-5, the full variable domain reads GAGVSQSPRYKVAKRGQDVALRCDPISGHVSLFWYQQALGQGPEFLTYFQNEAQLDKSGLPSDRFFAERPEGSVSTLKIQRTQQEDSAVYLCASSLAAGGGSGETQYFGPGTRLLVL.

This clonotype occurred many times. V and J are TRBV7-2 and TRBJ2-2; the match to TRBD2 covers 8 bases. V lost 4 bases to trimming and J lost 4 bases; unmatched junction nucleotides: 5. Germline V gives CDR1 SGHTA, CDR2 FQGNSA. The CDR3 sequence is 15 residues long. CDR3 protein: CASSSNGLATGELFF. The CDR3 coding sequence is TGTGCCAGCAGCTCGAATGGACTAGCCACCGGGGAGCTGTTTTTT.

This clonotype was observed many times. The chain combines TRBV9 with TRBJ1-2, with TRBD1 matching over 9 bases. V was pared by 2 bases and J by 8 bases, with 7 bases of the junction left unmatched. The CDR3 has 14 residues. The germline CDR1 and CDR2 sequences are SGDLS and YYNGEE. DNA of the CDR3: TGTGCCAGCAGCGTGGGGGACAGGGCTCGCGGCTACACCTTC. It codes for CASSVGDRARGYTF.

The table lists this clonotype with a count of one. The chain uses TRBV25-1 and TRBJ2-1, with D perhaps TRBD1 (6 bases). Trimming left V 9 bases short and J 4 bases short, with 16 bases between. Per germline, CDR1 MGHDK and CDR2 SYGVNS. The CDR3 consists of 14 residues. The CDR3 DNA follows: TGTGCCAGTAGGGGGTCGGACATATACAATGAGCAGTTCTTC. It codes for CASRGSDIYNEQFF.

A word on this clonotype: Given a much more abundant clone one base away, this may be a read error. The chain uses TRBV11-1 and TRBJ2-5, with 7 bases identical to TRBD2. Unmatched junction bases numbered 9, after V lost 4 bases and J lost 4 bases. Per the germline V gene, CDR1 is SGHAT and CDR2 is FQDESV (reference sequence). The CDR3 extends over 15 amino acids. The CDR3 coding sequence is TGTGCCAGCAGCTCTAGCGGAGGGGCCTTAGAGACCCAGTACTTC. Protein: CASSSSGGALETQYF.

The sample holds many counts of this clonotype. V gene TRBV14 combines with J gene TRBJ1-4, with D perhaps matching TRBD1 (6 bases). With 2 bases removed from V and 4 bases from J, the gap between germline ends came to 14 bases. CDR3 length: 16 residues. CDR1 is SGHDN, CDR2 FVKESK, per germline. The CDR3 loop is CASSQRPGADNEKLFF. The CDR3 DNA reads TGTGCCAGCAGCCAACGGCCGGGGGCGGATAATGAAAAACTGTTTTTT.

V and J are TRBV2 and TRBJ1-2; D is unclear. Germline V CDR1 and CDR2: SNHLY, FYNNEI. Between the trimmed V and J ends, which lost 8 bases and 0 bases, there was a span of 10 bases. This CDR3 is 13 amino acids long. The CDR3: CASVDRANYGYTF. CDR3 nucleotide sequence: TGTGCCAGCGTTGACCGAGCTAACTATGGCTACACCTTC.

This clonotype was seen ten or more times. The genes are TRBV15 and TRBJ1-1; D is ambiguous. V was pared by 3 bases and J by 2 bases, with 1 base between. CDR3 length: 11 residues. Per germline, CDR1 LNHNV and CDR2 YYDKDF (reference sequence). The CDR3 coding sequence is TGTGCCACCAGCAGCAACACTGAAGCTTTCTTT. Amino acids: CATSSNTEAFF.